The T cell receptor beta chain described here comes from a study of regulatory T cells in long-lasting Graves disease. Findings of the study overall: Persistent cases favored TRBV28, TRBJ1-2 and TRBJ2-5.

Documented time point: newly diagnosed GD, antithyroid drugs for less than 3 months. With RNA extracted from PBMCs as input, the TCR library was made. This clonotype was counted only a few times. Its antigen is currently unknown. Trimming took off 1 base at V and 0 bases at J, with 7 bases between the two ends. CDR1 is PRHDT and CDR2 is FYEKMQ in the germline V gene (reference sequence). The CDR3 has 16 amino acids. HTBI primers from iRepertoire and Arm-PCR of CDR3 regions yielded the TCR beta libraries. TCRdb independently ran MiXCR on the multiplex PCR reads; one entry per CDR3 protein. This repertoire shows some 450,000 distinct CDR3 sequences, less than 20% found once; its top ten account for over 8.5%. This same sample was also taken into another study, of T cells in Graves' hyperthyroidism and ophthalmopathy. That report notes: Appearing also in blood were most of the thyroid clonotypes expanded above 0.001. Ophthalmopathy prediction by the model preceded onset by a median approximately 6.9 months.

The sequencing used peripheral blood mononuclear cells (PBMCs), collected at new diagnosis, from a patient treated with antithyroid drugs. This sequence was found in a woman aged 25 to 45 with Graves disease. V and J are TRBV13 and TRBJ2-6; D is unresolved. CDR3 nucleotides: TGTGCCAGCAGCTTAGTGGGCCTCTCTGGGGCCAACGTCCTGACTTTC. Its translation: CASSLVGLSGANVLTF.